This T cell receptor beta chain was sequenced for a study of blood T cell repertoires in COVID-19. Study information: Donors in the United States, Italy and Spain gave samples during acute or convalescent COVID-19. Nucleic acid was either cDNA or gDNA, and it came from T cells, B-cell-depleted T cells, or PBMCs.

The assay was immunoSEQ multiplex PCR, and TCRdb's table has in-frame clones only and misses some. The repertoire holds roughly 410,000 clones, 70% to 90% seen once, with 2.3% in the top ten. Recruited during active infection, patients (from Seattle) were subsequently followed longitudinally. Only one count was recorded for this clone. Sequenced input: peripheral blood. This clonotype originated in an older woman with COVID-19, enrolled during active disease.

DNA for the CDR3: TGTGCCAGCTCACCATTAAGGACAGGGCAATCCTACAATGAGCAGTTCTTC. Translating it yields CASSPLRTGQSYNEQFF. The rearrangement joins TRBV18 to TRBJ2-1, with 8 bases fitting TRBD1. Germline assignment: CDR1 KGHSH and CDR2 LQKENI. The CDR3 totals 17 residues. The J segment lost 1 base and the V segment lost 2 bases, leaving 7 bases of the junction unmatched.